Listed here are 23 T cell receptor beta chains from one sample, sequenced in a study of blood T cell repertoires in COVID-19. Method: immunoSEQ multiplex PCR; TCRdb's copy keeps in-frame clones and lacks some. The sample records around 280,000 clones, 90% being singletons. Sequencing was carried out using PBMCs or T cells enriched from blood (not recorded which). The receptors stem from a woman aged 18-35 years with acute COVID-19.

The gene calls are TRBV9 and TRBJ1-2; a weak D match, TRBD1 (5 bases). The CDR3 spans 14 residues. Germline lookup yields CDR1 SGDLS and CDR2 YYNGEE. Trimming cost V 0 bases and J 5 bases, with 11 bases left between them. The CDR3 nucleotides are TGTGCCAGCAGCGTAGACTTGGGGGGGTATGGCTACACCTTC. Protein: CASSVDLGGYGYTF.

This clone has a single count. V gene TRBV18 combines with J gene TRBJ2-3; D is possibly TRBD1 (5 bases). The CDR3 runs 13 residues. Germline V gene lookup returns CDR1 KGHSH and CDR2 LQKENI. V lost 6 bases and J 3 bases, leaving 10 bases between the germline ends. The CDR3 DNA reads TGTGCCAGCTCCTGGGGCGTTACAGATACGCAGTATTTT. It codes for CASSWGVTDTQYF.

J is TRBJ2-6 and V is TRBV19; D possibly corresponds to TRBD1 (5 bases). V was pared by 8 bases and J by 2 bases, with 16 bases between. This CDR3 spans 16 amino acids. Germline V gene lookup returns CDR1 LNHDA and CDR2 SQIVND (reference sequence). CDR3 bases: TGTGCCAGTTCGCCGGCCGCAGGGACTGGGGCCAACGTCCTGACTTTC. Protein sequence: CASSPAAGTGANVLTF. Full variable domain (missing parts from reference TRBV19 and TRBJ2-6): DGGITQSPKYLFRKEGQNVTLSCEQNLNHDAMYWYRQDPGQGLRLIYYSQIVNDFQKGDIAEGYSVSREKKESFPLTVTSAQKNPTAFYLCASSPAAGTGANVLTFGAGSRLTVL.

The chain carries TRBV6-6 and TRBJ2-2; D is ambiguous. The ends were cut back, 6 bases at V and 6 bases at J, with 8 bases in the middle. The germline gives CDR1 MNHNY, CDR2 SVGAGI (reference sequence). This CDR3 has 12 amino acids. CDR3 coding DNA: TGTGCCAGCAGCCAAGTAGCCGGGGAGCTGTTTTTT. Its protein is CASSQVAGELFF.

The chain joins TRBV7-9 to TRBJ2-7; 15 bases fit TRBD2. V lost 4 bases and J lost 0; bases outside the gene matches: 7. Per the germline V gene, CDR1 is SEHNR and CDR2 is FQNEAQ (reference sequence). This CDR3 region has 18 residues. The CDR3 coding sequence is TGTGCCAGCAGCTGGGGACTAGCGGGAGGTGCGGGCTCCTACGAGCAGTACTTC. This codes for CASSWGLAGGAGSYEQYF. Full variable domain (rest looked up from reference TRBV7-9 and TRBJ2-7): DTGVSQNPRHKITKRGQNVTFRCDPISEHNRLYWYRQTLGQGPEFLTYFQNEAQLEKSRLLSDRFSAERPKGSFSTLEIQRTEQGDSAMYLCASSWGLAGGAGSYEQYFGPGTRLTVT.

This rearrangement joins TRBV6-5 to TRBJ1-1, with D possibly matching TRBD1 (5 bases). There are 15 residues in the CDR3. V was pared by 7 bases and J by 0 bases, with 15 bases between. The V gene's germline CDR1 is MNHEY and CDR2 SVGAGI. CDR3: CASTYDRSMNTEAFF. The DNA for the CDR3 is TGTGCCAGCACGTATGACAGATCTATGAACACTGAAGCTTTCTTT.

This chain links TRBV6-5 with TRBJ2-7, with 9 nucleotides matching TRBD1. The CDR3 is made up of 12 amino acids. CDR1 and CDR2 (germline): MNHEY, SVGAGI. V trimming: 0 bases; J trimming: 12 bases; junction bases outside the gene matches: 3. This chain's CDR3 is CASSYSGTGLYF. DNA of the CDR3: TGTGCCAGCAGTTACTCAGGGACAGGGCTGTACTTC.

The J gene is TRBJ1-2, the V gene TRBV11-2; perhaps TRBD1 as D (6 bases). The CDR3 covers 14 residues. Germline V gene lookup returns CDR1 SGHAT and CDR2 FQNNGV. Trimming pared 5 bases from V and 4 bases from J, leaving 14 bases between. This chain's CDR3 is CASSLSDSLYGYTF. The DNA of the CDR3 is TGTGCCAGCAGCCTTTCGGACAGTCTCTATGGCTACACCTTC.

The rearrangement joins TRBV28 to TRBJ1-4; 7 bases match TRBD1. Losses at the gene ends were 3 bases for V and 3 bases for J; bases not matched to a gene: 7. Germline CDR1 and CDR2: MDHEN and SYDVKM. The CDR3 is 16 residues long. The CDR3 nucleotides read TGTGCCAGCAGTTTTCATAGGACAGGAGCTAATGAAAAACTGTTTTTT. The encoded protein is CASSFHRTGANEKLFF.

This rearrangement joins TRBV28 to TRBJ1-5, with D maybe TRBD1 (6 bases). This CDR3 contains 14 residues. Trimming shortened V by 3 bases and J by 2 bases, and 8 bases separated the two germline ends. The germline V gene has CDR1 MDHEN and CDR2 SYDVKM. The CDR3, as DNA: TGTGCCAGCAGTTTCAGGGGAGGCAATCAGCCCCAGCATTTT. This sequence encodes CASSFRGGNQPQHF.

The J gene is TRBJ2-1, the V gene TRBV7-9; the match to TRBD2 covers 7 bases. Germline V gene data show CDR1 as SEHNR and CDR2 as FQNEAQ (reference sequence). V dropped 5 bases and J dropped 2; count of bases not matched to a gene: 9. The CDR3 spans 16 residues. The CDR3 coding sequence is TGTGCCAGCAGCCGTCTCGGACTAGGGGCCTACAATGAGCAGTTCTTC. It translates to CASSRLGLGAYNEQFF.

Points on this clone: One end of the junction varies from germline; a read error may be responsible. The J gene is TRBJ2-5, the V gene TRBV29-1, with TRBD2 matching 11 bases. The CDR3 totals 14 residues. CDR1 is SQVTM, CDR2 ANQGSEA, per germline. The DNA of the CDR3 is TGCAGCGTGGAAGGACTAGCGGGTGGAGAGACCCAGTACTTC. It yields the protein CSVEGLAGGETQYF.

This chain uses TRBV7-3 with TRBJ2-3; perhaps TRBD2 as D (5 bases). V was cut by 2 bases and J by 4 bases, with 16 bases left in between. Germline CDR1 reads SGHTA; CDR2 reads FQGTGA. CDR3 length equals 16 residues. CDR3 nucleotide sequence: TGTGCCAGCAGCTTATCCCCCTTGCACGGGGCAGATACGCAGTATTTT. Its translation: CASSLSPLHGADTQYF.

V is TRBV30 and J is TRBJ1-2, with a weak D call TRBD1 (6 bases). V lost 5 bases and J 8 bases, leaving 21 bases between the germline ends. Germline CDR1 is GTSNPN and CDR2 is SVGIG (reference sequence). CDR3 length: 14 amino acids. The CDR3 here is CAWVTFRGRGGYTF. The CDR3 DNA reads TGTGCCTGGGTAACCTTCAGGGGACGGGGAGGCTACACCTTC.

The chain joins TRBV9 to TRBJ1-5, with 10 positions matching TRBD1. Germline values: CDR1 SGDLS, CDR2 YYNGEE. Trimming removed 3 bases from V and 4 bases from J; junction bases left unmatched: 4. The CDR3 loop spans 15 amino acids. The CDR3, as DNA: TGTGCCAGCAGCGCCGGGACAGGGGAGAATCAGCCCCAGCATTTT. Protein product: CASSAGTGENQPQHF.

This clone has only a few counts. The chain uses TRBV7-2 and TRBJ1-5; possibly TRBD1 for D (5 bases). CDR1 SGHTA and CDR2 FQGNSA come from the germline V gene. Trimming cost V 1 base and J 9 bases, with 19 bases left between them. CDR3 length equals 16 residues. CDR3 sequence: CASSLGGGSAWLPQHF. CDR3 bases: TGTGCCAGCAGCTTAGGGGGGGGGTCGGCTTGGTTGCCCCAGCATTTT.

J is TRBJ2-7 and V is TRBV27, with 10 bases that match TRBD1. CDR1 is MNHEY, CDR2 SMNVEV, per germline (reference sequence). The CDR3 consists of 15 residues. The J segment lost 4 bases and the V segment lost 5 bases, leaving 8 bases of the junction unmatched. The CDR3, as DNA: TGTGCCAGCAGTCTTACCGGGACAGGGGAATACGAGCAGTACTTC. Protein product: CASSLTGTGEYEQYF.

The chain links TRBV5-5 to TRBJ1-5; 7 nucleotides align to TRBD1. CDR3 length: 14 amino acids. Germline V gives CDR1 SGHKS, CDR2 YYEKEE (reference sequence). Trimming cost V 4 bases and J 5 bases; bases outside gene matches: 6. In DNA form, the CDR3 reads TGTGCCAGCAGCGCAGGGACAGATTATCAGCCCCAGCATTTT. Translated, it gives CASSAGTDYQPQHF.

The genes are TRBV7-2 and TRBJ2-1, with 12 bases lining up with TRBD2. Unmatched junction bases numbered 4, after V lost 5 bases and J lost 5 bases. In germline, CDR1 is SGHTA, CDR2 FQGNSA. This CDR3 comprises 15 residues. CDR3 residues: CASSETSGRHNEQFF. CDR3 nucleotide sequence: TGTGCCAGCAGCGAGACTAGCGGGAGACACAATGAGCAGTTCTTC. The variable domain in full, completed from reference TRBV7-2 and TRBJ2-1, reads GAGVSQSPSNKVTEKGKDVELRCDPISGHTALYWYRQSLGQGLEFLIYFQGNSAPDKSGLPSDRFSAERTGGSVSTLTIQRTQQEDSAVYLCASSETSGRHNEQFFGPGTRLTVL.

The chain links TRBV6-2 or TRBV6-3 to TRBJ2-2; 12 bases align to TRBD2. With V trimmed by 6 bases and J by 7 bases, 12 bases remained unmatched. The CDR3 loop spans 17 amino acids. Germline CDR1 reads MNHEY; CDR2 reads SVGEGT. CDR3 in amino acids: CASSPPTSGRKIGELFF. DNA for the CDR3: TGTGCCAGCAGCCCCCCTACTAGCGGGAGGAAAATCGGGGAGCTGTTTTTT.

The chain uses TRBV7-9 and TRBJ2-4; TRBD2 aligns across 8 bases. In germline, CDR1 is SEHNR, CDR2 FQNEAQ (reference sequence). The V gene end was trimmed by 1 base and the J gene end by 1 base; junction bases not matched to a gene: 9. The CDR3 has 18 amino acids. CDR3 in amino acids: CASSLDRGGRWAKNIQYF. The DNA of the CDR3 is TGTGCCAGCAGCTTAGATCGAGGCGGGAGGTGGGCCAAAAACATTCAGTACTTC.

This clone was observed once. The chain has TRBV28 and TRBJ2-7; D remains unclear. Germline values: CDR1 MDHEN, CDR2 SYDVKM. This CDR3 comprises 14 residues. Trimming shortened V by 6 bases and J by 0 bases, and 12 bases separated the two germline ends. CDR3 loop: CASRHYTSSYEQYF. Written as DNA, the CDR3 is TGTGCCAGCAGGCACTACACAAGCTCCTACGAGCAGTACTTC.

The rearrangement uses TRBV5-1 and TRBJ1-5, with no clear D. The germline CDR1 and CDR2 sequences are SGHRS and YFSETQ. The V and J ends lost 4 bases and 3 bases respectively, with 8 bases between them. The CDR3 is made up of 13 amino acids. As DNA, the CDR3 is TGCGCCAGCAGCCTAAATTTCAATCAGCCCCAGCATTTT. Residues: CASSLNFNQPQHF.